The entry below gives a single TCR beta chain sequence along with its context. The antigen is not known. This sample was taken from a study of cytomegalovirus exposure and HLA in healthy donors. General study points: In a later analysis, specific HLA alleles were associated with approximately 16,000 TCR beta sequences at a 0.05 false discovery rate. Rarity marked most TCR sequences, yet some public TCRs occurred in many donors. The CMV antigen specificity of a few CMV-associated chains was confirmed through in vitro analysis.

PCR involved 60 Vbeta and 13 Jbeta primers. Assay used: immunoSEQ multiplex PCR; TCRdb lists only in-frame clones, some missing. The sample consists of 95,000 to 100,000 clones, about 80% of them appearing once. Per the germline V gene, CDR1 is SGHRS and CDR2 is YFSETQ. This CDR3 is built from 14 residues. Trimming cost V 4 bases and J 8 bases; bases outside gene matches: 9. The J gene is TRBJ1-2, the V gene TRBV5-1; 9 bases line up with TRBD1. The TCR was taken from a man in his forties or fifties in good health and CMV-seronegative. Sequenced sample: PBMCs. The CDR3 DNA reads as TGCGCCAGCAGCCCGGGACAGGGATCGGGCGGCTACACCTTC. Its translation: CASSPGQGSGGYTF.